The 16 T cell receptor beta chains below come from one sample, sequenced in a study of PD-L1 blockade in urothelial cancer. Assay: immunoSEQ multiplex PCR; the TCRdb copy retains only in-frame clones and omits some. The data hold about 72,000 clones, with roughly 88% observed a single time. Time point given: pretreatment peripheral blood. The material was PBMCs, obtained around atezolizumab (anti-PD-L1) treatment. The receptors stem from a man between 65 and 85 years old with urothelial cancer.

V usage is TRBV6-1 and J usage is TRBJ2-1; TRBD1 matches at 9 bases. The junction had 12 bases not matched to a gene; V was cut back by 8 bases and J by 7 bases. The CDR3 sequence is 15 residues long. The germline CDR1 and CDR2 sequences are MNHNS and SASEGT. The CDR3 nucleotides read TGTGCCAGCGCGGTGGGGGACAGGGACTTGAATGAGCAGTTCTTC. This codes for CASAVGDRDLNEQFF.

This clone was seen once. This chain uses TRBV6-1 with TRBJ1-5; no clear D. Germline CDR1 and CDR2: MNHNS and SASEGT. The V gene lost 0 bases and the J gene lost 5 bases, with 11 bases spanning the gap. CDR3 length: 15 amino acids. The CDR3: CASSEALGLHQPQHF. The DNA for the CDR3 is TGTGCCAGCAGTGAAGCGCTCGGGTTACATCAGCCCCAGCATTTT.

The rearrangement joins TRBV7-6 to TRBJ2-7, with 13 nucleotides matching TRBD2. Per germline, CDR1 SGHVS and CDR2 FNYEAQ. The CDR3 loop spans 16 amino acids. V shed 2 bases, J shed 7 bases, and the junction held 8 bases outside the gene matches. As DNA, the CDR3 is TGTGCCAGCAGCTTATCCTCAGGGGGACTAGCGGGAGAGCAGTACTTC. It codes for CASSLSSGGLAGEQYF.

This clone was detected only once. The chain is built from TRBV4-1 and TRBJ2-5, with 7 nucleotides matching TRBD2. The J call may be faulty, since TRBJ2-7 better matches the DNA end. The CDR3 extends over 15 amino acids. Germline CDR1 and CDR2: MGHRA and YSYEKL. The CDR3 loop is CASSRLAERSYEQYF. Here the CDR3 DNA reads TGCGCCAGCAGCCGTCTAGCGGAACGCTCCTACGAGCAGTACTTC.

The chain employs TRBV6-5 and TRBJ2-3; TRBD1 matches at 10 bases. CDR1 is MNHEY, CDR2 SVGAGI, per germline. The CDR3 length is 16 residues. V shed 0 bases, J shed 7 bases, and the junction held 7 bases outside the gene matches. The CDR3 sequence is CASSYSDRGMSNTQYF. The CDR3 nucleotides read TGTGCCAGCAGTTACTCGGACAGGGGGATGTCGAATACGCAGTATTTT.

Concerning this clone: At the DNA level, this CDR3 is encoded by other sequences in the same sample as well. V is TRBV19 and J is TRBJ1-5, with D perhaps matching TRBD1 (5 bases). This CDR3 is 15 amino acids long. V was cut by 3 bases and J by 0 bases, with 9 bases left in between. Germline V gives CDR1 LNHDA, CDR2 SQIVND (reference sequence). CDR3 amino acids: CASSIRVYSNQPQHF. CDR3 in DNA: TGTGCCAGTAGTATCAGGGTCTATAGCAATCAGCCCCAGCATTTT.

The chain joins TRBV28 to TRBJ2-7; 8 nucleotides match TRBD2. The CDR3 is made up of 13 amino acids. V lost 3 bases and J lost 9; bases outside the gene matches: 7. The germline V gene encodes CDR1 MDHEN and CDR2 SYDVKM. The CDR3 here is CASSFGRDLGQYF. As DNA, the CDR3 is TGTGCCAGCAGTTTCGGGAGGGACCTCGGGCAGTACTTC.

This clone appeared a single time. This chain joins TRBV6-1 and TRBJ2-5, with TRBD1 identical over 8 bases. The CDR3 contains 14 residues. Germline values: CDR1 MNHNS, CDR2 SASEGT. The V segment lost 4 bases and the J segment 7 bases; nucleotides outside the gene matches: 8. Written as DNA, the CDR3 is TGTGCCAGCAGTGGCGGACAGGGCCCGTGGACCCAGTACTTC. It encodes CASSGGQGPWTQYF.

The CDR3 sequence is CASSDSPRTRYNEQFF. In DNA form, the CDR3 reads TGTGCCAGCAGTGATTCCCCCAGGACACGGTACAATGAGCAGTTCTTC. The chain employs TRBV6-1 and TRBJ2-1; TRBD1 is a possible D gene (5 bases). The CDR3 spans 16 residues. V dropped 3 bases and J dropped 4 bases, with 16 bases sitting between them. Per the germline V gene, CDR1 is MNHNS and CDR2 is SASEGT.

The rearrangement links TRBV7-3 to TRBJ2-1, with 7 nucleotides matching TRBD1. The CDR3 extends over 13 amino acids. V shed 5 bases and J 9 bases; nucleotides not matched to a gene: 7. Germline loops: CDR1 SGHTA, CDR2 FQGTGA. In DNA, the CDR3 is TGTGCCAGCAGCAAGACAGGGTCCGGTGAGCAGTTCTTC. It yields the protein CASSKTGSGEQFF.

This clone was seen a single time. The chain carries TRBV29-1 and TRBJ2-7; the D gene is possibly TRBD2 (5 bases). The V end lost 6 bases, the J end lost 6 bases, and 18 bases lay between the germline ends. The CDR3 sequence is 13 residues long. Germline V gene data show CDR1 as SQVTM and CDR2 as ANQGSEA. The CDR3 bases are TGCAGCGTCCGGTCGGGGAGTCGCGGCGAGCAGTACTTC. It codes for CSVRSGSRGEQYF.

In DNA form, the CDR3 reads TGTGCCAGCAGCCCCGGGACAGTGGCCTACGAGCAGTACTTC. This translates into CASSPGTVAYEQYF. The gene calls are TRBV7-9 and TRBJ2-7; TRBD1 matches at 7 bases. The CDR3 loop spans 14 amino acids. Trimming at V came to 5 bases and at J to 2 bases, leaving 6 bases not matched to a gene. Germline values: CDR1 SEHNR, CDR2 FQNEAQ (reference sequence). Combining the CDR3 with reference TRBV7-9 and TRBJ2-7 gives the whole variable domain DTGVSQNPRHKITKRGQNVTFRCDPISEHNRLYWYRQTLGQGPEFLTYFQNEAQLEKSRLLSDRFSAERPKGSFSTLEIQRTEQGDSAMYLCASSPGTVAYEQYFGPGTRLTVT.

Only one count was recorded for this clone. The chain recombines TRBV7-8 with TRBJ2-5; 10 bases are shared with TRBD2. CDR3 length equals 16 residues. The germline V gene encodes CDR1 SGHVS and CDR2 FQNEAQ. J gave up 4 bases and V 2 bases, and 7 bases lay outside the gene matches. Here the CDR3 DNA reads TGTGCCAGCAGCTTACCGAGCGGGAGGGGTGCAGAGACCCAGTACTTC. Translating it yields CASSLPSGRGAETQYF.

The chain has TRBV7-3 and TRBJ2-1; D possibly corresponds to TRBD1 (6 bases). The CDR3 totals 15 residues. V was cut by 3 bases and J by 4 bases, with 13 bases left in between. Germline CDR1 and CDR2: SGHTA and FQGTGA. The CDR3 region is CASSFVPGAYNEQFF. CDR3 DNA: TGTGCCAGCAGCTTCGTCCCAGGGGCGTACAATGAGCAGTTCTTC. The whole variable domain, filled in from reference TRBV7-3 and TRBJ2-1, reads GAGVSQTPSNKVTEKGKYVELRCDPISGHTALYWYRQSLGQGPEFLIYFQGTGAADDSGLPNDRFFAVRPEGSVSTLKIQRTERGDSAVYLCASSFVPGAYNEQFFGPGTRLTVL.

The chain employs TRBV6-5 and TRBJ2-1; 13 nucleotides align to TRBD2. CDR3 length: 15 residues. Germline V lookup: CDR1 MNHEY, CDR2 SVGAGI. The V and J ends lost 10 bases and 8 bases, in that order; junction bases with no gene match: 11. The CDR3, as DNA: TGTGCCACCGGAACGGGACTAGCGGGACGCCATGAGCAGTTCTTC. Translating gives CATGTGLAGRHEQFF.

This clone was found a few times. The DNA for the CDR3 is TGTGCCAGCAGTTTGGGCCTAGCGGGACGGGCCGTGTACGAGCAGTACTTC. It encodes CASSLGLAGRAVYEQYF. The gene calls are TRBV28 and TRBJ2-7; 9 bases align to TRBD2. CDR3 length: 17 residues. V shed 3 bases and J 4 bases; nucleotides not matched to a gene: 13. In germline, CDR1 is MDHEN, CDR2 SYDVKM.